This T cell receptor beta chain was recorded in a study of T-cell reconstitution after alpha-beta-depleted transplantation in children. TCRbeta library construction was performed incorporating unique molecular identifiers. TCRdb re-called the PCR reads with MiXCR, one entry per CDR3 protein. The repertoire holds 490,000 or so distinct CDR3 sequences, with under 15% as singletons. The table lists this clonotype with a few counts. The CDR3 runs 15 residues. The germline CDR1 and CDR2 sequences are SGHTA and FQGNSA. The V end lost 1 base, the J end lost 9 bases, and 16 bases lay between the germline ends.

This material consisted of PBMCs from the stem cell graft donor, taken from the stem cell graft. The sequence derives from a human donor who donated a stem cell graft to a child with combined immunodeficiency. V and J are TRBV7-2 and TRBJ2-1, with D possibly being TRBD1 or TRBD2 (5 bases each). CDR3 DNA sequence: TGTGCCAGCAGCTTAGGAGGGGCTTACGGACCTGAGCAGTTCTTC. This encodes CASSLGGAYGPEQFF.